The 18 T cell receptor beta chains reported below all come from one sample, sequenced in a study of spatial heterogeneity in lung cancer. Study conclusions and caveats: For expanded intratumoral alpha and beta TCRs, counts tracked tumor mutation counts.

These receptors lack a known antigen. A single record per CDR3 protein comes from TCRdb applying MiXCR to the 5' RACE reads. The sample has around 6,200 distinct CDR3 sequences, 13% to 15% seen once. Time point indicated: sample taken at primary tumor resection. Sequenced here: lung tumor tissue, sampled at surgery. The receptor source for this set is a male donor with early-stage non-small cell lung cancer.

This clonotype is categorized as medium-sized. Being off target in a library aimed at alpha chains, this beta chain has a size of little meaning. V and J are TRBV20-1 and TRBJ2-3; D perhaps matches TRBD1 (5 bases). CDR1 is DFQATT, CDR2 SNEGSKA, per germline (reference sequence). V was clipped by 6 bases and J by 0 bases, with 13 bases between them. The CDR3 spans 14 residues. The chain's CDR3 is CSALGHSSTDTQYF. DNA for the CDR3: TGCAGTGCCCTTGGACACTCTAGCACAGATACGCAGTATTTT.

On this clonotype itself: The library was designed around alpha chains, so this beta chain is a stray read whose abundance carries little weight. The chain employs TRBV7-2 and TRBJ2-1; 8 nucleotides agree with TRBD2. There are 18 residues in the CDR3. V lost 0 bases to trimming and J lost 0 bases; unmatched junction nucleotides: 7. The germline CDR1 and CDR2 sequences are SGHTA and FQGNSA. CDR3 protein: CASSLALRLASSYNEQFF. In DNA form, the CDR3 reads TGTGCCAGCAGCTTAGCCCTAAGACTAGCGAGCTCCTACAATGAGCAGTTCTTC. Based on the CDR3 plus reference TRBV7-2 and TRBJ2-1, the full variable domain is GAGVSQSPSNKVTEKGKDVELRCDPISGHTALYWYRQSLGQGLEFLIYFQGNSAPDKSGLPSDRFSAERTGGSVSTLTIQRTQQEDSAVYLCASSLALRLASSYNEQFFGPGTRLTVL.

There are many counts of this clonotype. This beta chain is a stray sequence in a library constructed for alpha chains; its clone size is not meaningful. The rearrangement links TRBV9 to TRBJ1-1; no clear D. Germline lookup yields CDR1 SGDLS and CDR2 YYNGEE. CDR3 size: 13 residues. V shed 4 bases and J shed 0 bases, with 7 bases lying between them. CDR3 DNA: TGTGCCAGCAGCCCGATTATGAACACTGAAGCTTTCTTT. The encoded protein is CASSPIMNTEAFF.

A few counts support this clonotype. This beta chain is an unintended read in a library built for alpha chains; its size means little. The rearrangement joins TRBV6-1 to TRBJ2-3; a possible D gene is TRBD1 (7 bases). CDR1 is MNHNS, CDR2 SASEGT, per germline. Trimming removed 6 bases at V and 6 bases at J, with 13 bases between. The CDR3 is made up of 13 amino acids. The CDR3 nucleotides are TGTGCCAGCAGGCGACAGGGACTTGATACGCAGTATTTT. The encoded protein is CASRRQGLDTQYF.

This clonotype was seen at least ten times. With the library built for alpha chains, this beta chain is off target and its frequency is not meaningful. The gene calls are TRBV5-5 and TRBJ1-1; tentative D call: TRBD1 (5 bases). CDR3 length equals 15 residues. Germline CDR1 reads SGHKS; CDR2 reads YYEKEE (reference sequence). The V gene lost 3 bases and the J gene lost 2 bases, with 14 bases spanning the gap. CDR3 in amino acids: CASSYSFGGNTEAFF. CDR3 nucleotides: TGTGCCAGCAGCTACAGCTTTGGGGGAAACACTGAAGCTTTCTTT.

This clonotype was seen a few times. For a library built for alpha chains, this beta chain is a stray read; little rests on its size. The J gene is TRBJ2-2, the V gene TRBV6-5; 7 nucleotides agree with TRBD2. After removal of 0 bases from V and 7 bases from J, the junction contained 2 bases not matched to a gene. The CDR3 loop spans 14 amino acids. Germline loops: CDR1 MNHEY, CDR2 SVGAGI. DNA of the CDR3: TGTGCCAGCAGTTACTCGACTAGCAGCGGGGAGCTGTTTTTT. Translated: CASSYSTSSGELFF.

By sample fraction, this clonotype is medium-sized. Since the library was made to target alpha chains, this beta chain is a stray read and its abundance is not meaningful. CDR3 sequence reads: CASSQNLDEQFF. The CDR3 DNA reads TGTGCCAGCAGCCAAAACTTGGATGAGCAGTTCTTC. The rearrangement links TRBV3-1 to TRBJ2-1, with D hard to call. The CDR3 is 12 amino acids. The germline gives CDR1 LGHDT, CDR2 YNNKEL (reference sequence). The V end was cut by 2 bases, the J end by 8 bases, with 7 bases between.

This clonotype counts as medium-sized. Since the library was made to target alpha chains, this beta chain is a stray read and its abundance is not meaningful. This rearrangement joins TRBV30 to TRBJ1-2; 7 bases fit TRBD1. The CDR3 has 12 amino acids. The trim removed 8 bases at V and 2 bases at J, leaving 5 bases unmatched. Germline CDR1 and CDR2: GTSNPN and SVGIG (reference sequence). The CDR3 DNA reads as TGTGCCGGGCTGACAGGGAACTATGGCTACACCTTC. Protein: CAGLTGNYGYTF.

There are a few counts of this clonotype. With the library built for alpha chains, this beta chain is off target and its frequency is not meaningful. V usage is TRBV6-5 and J usage is TRBJ1-5, with D unresolved. V was shortened by 8 bases and J by 3 bases, with 8 bases between the two germline ends. CDR1 and CDR2 from the germline V gene are MNHEY and SVGAGI. The CDR3 totals 12 residues. The CDR3 sequence is CASGRLNQPQHF. The CDR3 DNA reads TGTGCCAGCGGACGGCTCAATCAGCCCCAGCATTTT.

Concerning this clonotype: This beta chain is a stray read from a library made for alpha chains; its abundance is not meaningful. V usage is TRBV10-3 and J usage is TRBJ2-5, with a weak D call TRBD1 (7 bases). The CDR3 totals 14 residues. Trimming stripped 7 bases from V and 2 bases from J, with 14 bases between. Looked up from germline, CDR1 is ENHRY and CDR2 is SYGVKD. The CDR3 nucleotides are TGTGCCATCAACGGGGCAGGGGGGCAAGAGACCCAGTACTTC. Its translation is CAINGAGGQETQYF.

This clonotype has more than one count but fewer than ten. Since it is a stray read in a library aimed at alpha chains, this beta chain has a size that is not meaningful. The V and J genes are TRBV20-1 and TRBJ2-2; perhaps TRBD2 as D (5 bases). This CDR3 contains 14 residues. The V end lost 0 bases, the J end lost 4 bases, and 9 bases lay between the germline ends. Germline-derived CDR1 and CDR2 are DFQATT and SNEGSKA (reference sequence). The CDR3 region is CSARDGIGTGELFF. Written as DNA, the CDR3 is TGCAGTGCTAGAGACGGGATTGGCACCGGGGAGCTGTTTTTT.

By share, this clonotype counts as medium-sized (0.01 to 0.1%). This beta chain is off target for a library built for alpha chains, so its abundance means little. V usage is TRBV20-1 and J usage is TRBJ1-2, with D unresolved. Germline V gene data show CDR1 as DFQATT and CDR2 as SNEGSKA (reference sequence). The germline V and J ends were trimmed by 4 bases and 4 bases, with 19 bases remaining between them. The CDR3 length is 15 residues. CDR3 sequence (DNA): TGCAGTGCTAACCAAGGGCCCCAAGGCGGCTATGGCTACACCTTC. Its protein product is CSANQGPQGGYGYTF.

This clonotype is labeled as medium-sized. Found in a library prepared for alpha chains, this beta chain is an off-target read, and its abundance has little meaning. The chain joins TRBV27 to TRBJ2-1, with D perhaps TRBD1 or TRBD2 (5 bases each). In germline, CDR1 is MNHEY, CDR2 SMNVEV (reference sequence). There are 15 residues in the CDR3. V lost 6 bases and J 4 bases, leaving 16 bases between the germline ends. CDR3 coding DNA: TGTGCCAGCAGCCCGGGGACCGGGGCATACAATGAGCAGTTCTTC. Its protein is CASSPGTGAYNEQFF.

With respect to this clonotype: Being off target in a library aimed at alpha chains, this beta chain has a size of little meaning. The V and J genes are TRBV19 and TRBJ2-1; TRBD2 matches at 10 bases. Trimming removed 5 bases from V and 5 bases from J; junction bases left unmatched: 9. Germline CDR1 reads LNHDA; CDR2 reads SQIVND (reference sequence). This CDR3 contains 16 residues. The CDR3 nucleotides are TGTGCCAGTAGTGGGAGACTAGCGGGTACCCACAATGAGCAGTTCTTC. Translation gives CASSGRLAGTHNEQFF.

In the case of this clonotype: A much larger clone is a single base away; this may be a read error. The final CDR3 position lacks the conserved phenylalanine or tryptophan, pointing to a likely read error. Since the library was made to target alpha chains, this beta chain is a stray read and its abundance is not meaningful. This chain uses TRBV6-5 with TRBJ2-2; D unclear. The CDR3 spans 15 residues. Germline values: CDR1 MNHEY, CDR2 SVGAGI. V was cut by 6 bases and J by 3 bases, with 14 bases left in between. Written as DNA, the CDR3 is TGTGCCAGCAGCGACCGGACGGCTTACACCGGGGAGCTGTTTTCT. Translated, it gives CASSDRTAYTGELFS.

By proportion, this clonotype is medium-sized (0.01 to 0.1%). Since the library was made to target alpha chains, this beta chain is a stray read and its abundance is not meaningful. The genes are TRBV10-2 and TRBJ2-7, with unresolved D. CDR3 size: 11 residues. V was cut by 4 bases and J by 0 bases, with 1 base left in between. The germline CDR1 and CDR2 sequences are WSHSY and SAAADI. CDR3 sequence: CASSASYEQYF. CDR3 coding DNA: TGCGCCAGCAGTGCCTCCTACGAGCAGTACTTC.

By share of the sample, this clonotype is medium-sized. For a library built for alpha chains, this beta chain is a stray read; little rests on its size. This chain links TRBV10-3 with TRBJ1-2, with TRBD1 as a possible D gene (5 bases). CDR3 length: 12 amino acids. With 11 bases removed from V and 4 bases from J, the gap between germline ends came to 14 bases. Germline V gives CDR1 ENHRY, CDR2 SYGVKD. CDR3 sequence (DNA): TGTGCCTCGGGACGAGAGGGCTATGGCTACACCTTC. It encodes CASGREGYGYTF.

To note about this clonotype: This beta chain lies outside the target of a library built for alpha chains; its clone size means little. This sequence joins TRBV12-3 or TRBV12-4 and TRBJ1-5, with D possibly being TRBD1 (5 bases). The V gene lost 6 bases and the J gene lost 4 bases, with 22 bases spanning the gap. This CDR3 contains 17 residues. The CDR3 bases are TGTGCCAGCAGCGAAACACGGCATAAGGGGCAAAATCAGCCCCAGCATTTT. Translation: CASSETRHKGQNQPQHF.